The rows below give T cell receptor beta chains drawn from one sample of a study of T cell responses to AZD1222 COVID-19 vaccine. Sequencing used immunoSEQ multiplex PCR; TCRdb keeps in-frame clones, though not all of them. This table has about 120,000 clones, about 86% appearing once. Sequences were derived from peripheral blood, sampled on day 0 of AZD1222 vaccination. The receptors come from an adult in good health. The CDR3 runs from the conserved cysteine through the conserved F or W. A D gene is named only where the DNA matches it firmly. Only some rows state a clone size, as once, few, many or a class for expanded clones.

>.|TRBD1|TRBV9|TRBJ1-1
CASSFPGQGAGAFF
TGTGCCAGCAGCTTCCCGGGACAGGGGGCGGGAGCTTTCTTT
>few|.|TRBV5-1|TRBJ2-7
CASSLNGYEQYF
TGCGCCAGCAGCTTGAATGGCTACGAGCAGTACTTC
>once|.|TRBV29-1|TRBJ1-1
CSAVKGWNTEAFF
TGCAGCGCCGTTAAGGGGTGGAACACTGAAGCTTTCTTT
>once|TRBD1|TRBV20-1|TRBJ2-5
CSASKPGQAFQETQYF
TGCAGTGCTAGTAAGCCGGGACAGGCGTTCCAAGAGACCCAGTACTTC
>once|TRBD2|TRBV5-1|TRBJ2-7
CASSLVAGKSYEQYF
TGCGCCAGCAGCTTGGTAGCGGGGAAATCCTACGAGCAGTACTTC
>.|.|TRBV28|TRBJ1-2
CASLSGGTNYGYTF
TGTGCCAGCCTCAGCGGGGGAACTAACTATGGCTACACCTTC
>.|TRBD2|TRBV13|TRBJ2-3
CASSSGGGGADTQYF
TGTGCCAGCAGCTCCGGCGGGGGGGGAGCAGATACGCAGTATTTT
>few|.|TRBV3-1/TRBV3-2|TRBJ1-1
CASSPRPGGAEAFF
TGTGCCAGCAGCCCCCGCCCGGGGGGAGCTGAAGCTTTCTTT
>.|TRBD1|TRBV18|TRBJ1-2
CASSPGQGDGYTF
TGTGCCAGCTCACCGGGACAGGGGGATGGCTACACCTTC
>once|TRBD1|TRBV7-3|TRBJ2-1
CASSPRGRSDNEQFF
TGTGCCAGCAGCCCAAGGGGGCGCTCGGACAATGAGCAGTTCTTC
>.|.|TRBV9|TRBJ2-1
CASSPLTQSSYNEQFF
TGTGCCAGCAGCCCCCTTACCCAGAGCTCCTACAATGAGCAGTTCTTC
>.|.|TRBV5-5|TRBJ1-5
CASRAASGDTYSNQPQHF
TGTGCCAGCAGAGCCGCATCCGGGGACACCTATAGCAATCAGCCCCAGCATTTT
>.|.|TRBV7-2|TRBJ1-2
CASSLGAPHNYGYTF
TGTGCCAGCAGCTTAGGGGCCCCCCATAACTATGGCTACACCTTC
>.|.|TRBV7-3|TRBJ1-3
CASSPDGGSGNTIYF
TGTGCCAGCAGCCCAGACGGGGGCTCTGGAAACACCATATATTTT
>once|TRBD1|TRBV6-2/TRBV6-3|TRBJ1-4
CASSPTGGDEKLFF
TGTGCCAGCAGCCCGACAGGGGGAGACGAAAAACTGTTTTTT
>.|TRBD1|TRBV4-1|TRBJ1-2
CASSQEGKVTGANYGYTF
TGCGCCAGCAGCCAAGAAGGGAAGGTCACAGGGGCTAACTATGGCTACACCTTC
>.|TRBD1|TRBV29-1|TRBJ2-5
CSWTGVQETQYF
TGCAGCTGGACAGGGGTCCAAGAGACCCAGTACTTC
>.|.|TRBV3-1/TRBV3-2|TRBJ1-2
CASSQGAWDGYTF
TGTGCCAGCAGCCAGGGGGCGTGGGATGGCTACACCTTC